This TCR beta chain was found in a study of T cells in Graves' hyperthyroidism and ophthalmopathy. Findings and limits, study-wide: Most thyroid clonotypes that were expanded above 0.001 also turned up in blood.

Per germline, CDR1 GTSNPN and CDR2 SVGIG (reference sequence). The ends were cut back, 2 bases at V and 7 bases at J, with 11 bases in the middle. The CDR3 runs 12 residues. Patients with uncontrolled infections, other autoimmune diseases, pregnancy or lactation were excluded. Details on this clonotype: Its target is not known.

TCR beta CDR3 regions were amplified from RNA transcripts. HTBI primers were used for first-round RT-PCR of the TCR CDR3. TCRdb called the multiplex PCR reads again in MiXCR, with one record for every CDR3 protein. Of tens of thousands of distinct CDR3 sequences detected, roughly 49% appear once; the ten largest clones hold 12%. The sequence derives from a woman in her thirties with Graves' ophthalmopathy. Sequenced sample: blood. The chain links TRBV30 to TRBJ1-1; D gene uncertain. The CDR3 sequence: CAWSPWRLEAFF. The CDR3 DNA follows: TGTGCCTGGAGTCCGTGGCGGCTTGAAGCTTTCTTT.